These 24 T cell receptor beta chains were all obtained from the same sample, sequenced in a study of blood T cells in healthy people across ages. For the second PCR, which ran for about 7 to 11 cycles, a sample-barcoded 5' primer and a J-beta primer mix were used. TCRdb called the 5' RACE reads again in MiXCR, with one record for every CDR3 protein. The data contain nearly 1 million distinct CDR3 sequences, roughly 47% of them singletons. The specimen sequenced was blood. The receptor set was obtained from a woman aged 60-75 years in good health.

V is TRBV7-9 and J is TRBJ1-6; D is possibly TRBD1 (5 bases). This CDR3 spans 15 amino acids. Trimming shortened V by 5 bases and J by 9 bases, and 17 bases separated the two germline ends. Germline V gene lookup returns CDR1 SEHNR and CDR2 FQNEAQ (reference sequence). The CDR3 nucleotides read TGTGCCAGCAGCCGGGGAGCAGGGCTAATTTCACCCCTCCACTTT. It encodes CASSRGAGLISPLHF.

This clonotype has a handful of counts. The V and J genes are TRBV14 and TRBJ1-6; no clear D. V was cut by 7 bases and J by 0 bases, with 10 bases left in between. This CDR3 has 15 amino acids. CDR1 is SGHDN and CDR2 is FVKESK in the germline V gene. DNA for the CDR3: TGTGCCAGCACCGGACTTAGCTCCTATAATTCACCCCTCCACTTT. Protein sequence: CASTGLSSYNSPLHF.

This clonotype has only a few counts. The chain employs TRBV20-1 and TRBJ1-5; D not resolved. The CDR3 is made up of 12 amino acids. CDR1 DFQATT and CDR2 SNEGSKA come from the germline V gene (reference sequence). The V end was cut by 5 bases, the J end by 1 base, with 6 bases between. The CDR3 here is CSARQSNQPQHF. The CDR3 coding sequence is TGCAGTGCTCGGCAGAGCAATCAGCCCCAGCATTTT.

This clonotype was counted between two and nine times. The chain employs TRBV29-1 and TRBJ2-5; 9 nucleotides match TRBD1. CDR3 length equals 14 residues. Germline CDR1 and CDR2: SQVTM and ANQGSEA. Germline trimming cut 6 bases from V and 11 bases from J; bases unmatched to any gene: 16. The CDR3 here is CSVDPGQGWGEQYF. The CDR3 DNA reads TGCAGCGTAGATCCGGGACAGGGCTGGGGGGAGCAGTACTTC.

V usage is TRBV7-2 and J usage is TRBJ2-7; TRBD2 agrees at 12 bases. The end of the DNA is better explained by TRBJ2-5, so the J call may be wrong. Looked up from germline, CDR1 is SGHTA and CDR2 is FQGNSA. This CDR3 region has 15 residues. The CDR3 loop reads CASGGLAGLVETQYF. CDR3 sequence (DNA): TGTGCCAGCGGGGGACTAGCGGGCTTGGTGGAGACCCAGTACTTC.

V and J are TRBV29-1 and TRBJ2-1, with TRBD2 matching 12 bases. Germline V CDR1 and CDR2: SQVTM, ANQGSEA. There are 16 residues in the CDR3. J lost 5 bases, V lost 6 bases, and 11 bases had no gene match. CDR3 region: CSVAPRLAGVNNEQFF. The CDR3 DNA follows: TGCAGCGTGGCTCCAAGACTAGCGGGAGTCAACAATGAGCAGTTCTTC.

This clonotype was detected only once. The rearrangement joins TRBV25-1 to TRBJ2-7; maybe TRBD2 (6 bases). The ends were cut back, 3 bases at V and 7 bases at J, with 16 bases in the middle. The CDR3 has 14 residues. CDR1 and CDR2 (germline): MGHDK, SYGVNS. This chain's CDR3 is CASSDFGGYNEQYF. The CDR3 region has the DNA TGTGCCAGCAGTGACTTTGGAGGGTACAATGAGCAGTACTTC.

The chain has TRBV5-1 and TRBJ2-3, with a tentative D call TRBD1 (6 bases). Trimming pared 3 bases from V and 5 bases from J, leaving 22 bases between. Germline CDR1 is SGHRS and CDR2 is YFSETQ. The CDR3 covers 17 residues. The CDR3 region is CASSSQAGARLGDTQYF. In nucleotides, the CDR3 is TGCGCCAGCAGCTCCCAAGCAGGGGCACGATTAGGAGATACGCAGTATTTT.

Only a few counts were recorded for this clonotype. The V gene is TRBV20-1, the J gene TRBJ2-7, with a weak D call TRBD2 (5 bases). This CDR3 is 15 amino acids long. V lost 6 bases to trimming and J lost 1 base, with 19 bases between them. The germline V gene has CDR1 DFQATT and CDR2 SNEGSKA (reference sequence). CDR3 protein: CSATLPLSGSYEQYF. The CDR3 DNA follows: TGCAGTGCGACGCTCCCCCTAAGCGGTTCCTACGAGCAGTACTTC.

This chain joins TRBV3-1 and TRBJ2-3; 10 bases are shared with TRBD2. V gave up 5 bases and J gave up 3 bases; unmatched junction bases: 5. The CDR3 contains 15 residues. CDR1 and CDR2 (germline): LGHDT, YNNKEL (reference sequence). The CDR3 spells CASSRAGGPTDTQYF. The CDR3 region has the DNA TGTGCCAGCAGCAGAGCGGGAGGGCCGACAGATACGCAGTATTTT.

The genes are TRBV4-1 and TRBJ2-4; the D gene is possibly TRBD1 (7 bases). Trimming left V 3 bases short and J 12 bases short, with 15 bases between. The germline gives CDR1 MGHRA, CDR2 YSYEKL. The CDR3 loop spans 13 amino acids. Written as DNA, the CDR3 is TGCGCCAGCAGCCAGGGGGGCAGGGACAGTCAGTACTTC. Its protein is CASSQGGRDSQYF.

V usage is TRBV7-9 and J usage is TRBJ2-1; D assignment may be TRBD1 or TRBD2 (6 bases each). The CDR3 loop spans 14 amino acids. The germline V and J ends were trimmed by 2 bases and 9 bases, with 14 bases remaining between them. Per the germline V gene, CDR1 is SEHNR and CDR2 is FQNEAQ (reference sequence). CDR3 DNA: TGTGCCAGCAGCTTAAGGGGGGAGCTGGCTGAGCAGTTCTTC. It translates to CASSLRGELAEQFF.

This clonotype was detected once. The CDR3 loop reads CSASGRGGQTQYF. The CDR3 DNA reads as TGCAGTGCTAGTGGAAGGGGCGGACAGACCCAGTACTTC. The gene calls are TRBV20-1 and TRBJ2-7; perhaps TRBD1 as D (5 bases). The J call could be wrong; TRBJ2-5 is a better fit for the DNA end. The CDR3 totals 13 residues. Per germline, CDR1 DFQATT and CDR2 SNEGSKA (reference sequence).

This clonotype was detected only a few times. The chain employs TRBV10-2 and TRBJ1-2; 7 nucleotides agree with TRBD1. The CDR3 extends over 13 amino acids. Germline assignment: CDR1 WSHSY and CDR2 SAAADI. The V and J ends lost 10 bases and 2 bases, in that order; junction bases with no gene match: 7. As DNA, the CDR3 is TGCGCCACCGAAGGGGGCAGAAACTATGGCTACACCTTC. Its translation is CATEGGRNYGYTF.

This clonotype was counted a few times. The CDR3 is CATSEIGTELKETQYF. The CDR3 coding sequence is TGTGCCACCAGCGAGATCGGGACAGAGTTAAAAGAGACCCAGTACTTC. This chain links TRBV15 with TRBJ2-5, with 7 positions matching TRBD1. Losses at the gene ends were 5 bases for V and 3 bases for J; bases not matched to a gene: 12. The V gene's germline CDR1 is LNHNV and CDR2 YYDKDF (reference sequence). CDR3 length: 16 residues. Looking up the rest from reference TRBV15 and TRBJ2-5 gives the full variable domain: DAMVIQNPRYQVTQFGKPVTLSCSQTLNHNVMYWYQQKSSQAPKLLFHYYDKDFNNEADTPDNFQSRRPNTSFCFLDIRSPGLGDTAMYLCATSEIGTELKETQYFGPGTRLLVL.

This clonotype showed up just a few times. The rearrangement joins TRBV12-3 or TRBV12-4 to TRBJ2-3, with 11 bases fitting TRBD2. V was clipped by 3 bases and J by 8 bases; unmatched bases: 13. This CDR3 spans 17 amino acids. This chain's CDR3 is CASSFGLAGGAHRTQYF. The CDR3 DNA sequence: TGTGCCAGCAGTTTCGGCCTAGCGGGAGGAGCACACCGTACGCAGTATTTT.

V gene TRBV20-1 combines with J gene TRBJ2-3; 9 bases match TRBD2. CDR1 is DFQATT and CDR2 is SNEGSKA in the germline V gene (reference sequence). This CDR3 comprises 16 residues. J lost 6 bases, V lost 0 bases, and 10 bases had no gene match. The CDR3 spells CSARDPAGGRGDTQYF. The DNA for the CDR3 is TGCAGTGCTAGAGATCCAGCGGGAGGCCGGGGGGATACGCAGTATTTT.

This clonotype was seen only once. This rearrangement joins TRBV28 to TRBJ2-4; D possibly corresponds to TRBD2 (6 bases). V shed 5 bases and J shed 0 bases, with 17 bases lying between them. The CDR3 extends over 17 amino acids. Germline CDR1 and CDR2: MDHEN and SYDVKM. CDR3 bases: TGTGCCAGCAGTAACCTTAGGGTGGGACTAGCCAAAAACATTCAGTACTTC. This codes for CASSNLRVGLAKNIQYF.

This sequence joins TRBV7-2 and TRBJ2-1; D is uncertain. Germline CDR1 is SGHTA and CDR2 is FQGNSA. The V and J ends lost 5 bases and 10 bases respectively, with 15 bases between them. This CDR3 comprises 13 residues. CDR3 sequence: CASSPRQVWEQFF. The CDR3 bases are TGTGCCAGCAGCCCACGACAAGTATGGGAGCAGTTCTTC.

The V gene is TRBV20-1, the J gene TRBJ2-4; 11 bases map to TRBD1. V gave up 6 bases and J gave up 2 bases; unmatched junction bases: 6. Germline loops: CDR1 DFQATT, CDR2 SNEGSKA (reference sequence). This CDR3 has 15 residues. CDR3 loop: CSATDRGQSKNIQYF. CDR3 nucleotide sequence: TGCAGTGCGACGGACAGGGGGCAGTCCAAAAACATTCAGTACTTC.

The chain links TRBV20-1 to TRBJ2-1; D ambiguous. The V gene's germline CDR1 is DFQATT and CDR2 SNEGSKA (reference sequence). V lost 4 bases and J lost 4, with 11 bases in between. The CDR3 is 13 residues long. CDR3 nucleotide sequence: TGCAGTGCTAAAAGGGCCCGGTACAATGAGCAGTTCTTC. Its translation: CSAKRARYNEQFF.

The chain is built from TRBV6-5 and TRBJ2-5, with D unclear. The CDR3 consists of 14 residues. CDR1 is MNHEY, CDR2 SVGAGI, per germline. Trimming took off 5 bases at V and 3 bases at J, with 13 bases between the two ends. CDR3 DNA sequence: TGTGCCAGCAGTGGCTGGGGTGGTAAAGAGACCCAGTACTTC. Protein: CASSGWGGKETQYF.

The J gene is TRBJ2-2, the V gene TRBV29-1; TRBD2 aligns across 14 bases. This CDR3 is built from 15 residues. After removal of 5 bases from V and 3 bases from J, the junction contained 2 bases not matched to a gene. Germline assignment: CDR1 SQVTM and CDR2 ANQGSEA. In DNA, the CDR3 is TGCAGCGTTCCGGGACTAGCGGGAGACACCGGGGAGCTGTTTTTT. This gives the protein CSVPGLAGDTGELFF.

The chain links TRBV12-3 or TRBV12-4 to TRBJ2-5; D might be TRBD1 or TRBD2, each matching 7 bases. This CDR3 region has 14 residues. The ends were cut back, 3 bases at V and 5 bases at J, with 13 bases in the middle. In DNA form, the CDR3 reads TGTGCCAGCAGTTTTATGCAGGGGGGGGAGACCCAGTACTTC. Residues: CASSFMQGGETQYF.